This record looks at one TCR beta chain sequence and its context. This entry is derived from a study of T cell changes during pregnancy in multiple sclerosis. The germline CDR1 and CDR2 sequences are MNHNS and SASEGT. The trim removed 2 bases at V and 1 base at J, leaving 3 bases unmatched. The CDR3 is 16 residues long. Assay: immunoSEQ multiplex PCR; the TCRdb copy retains only in-frame clones and omits some. The table has roughly 30,000 clones, around 89% seen once. The sequence was obtained from a female donor with multiple sclerosis, enrolled in a pregnancy study. The source material was CD8+ T cells from peripheral blood mononuclear cells, sampled after pregnancy. The rearrangement joins TRBV6-1 to TRBJ2-5; 11 bases fit TRBD2. Here the CDR3 DNA reads TGTGCCAGCAGTGAAACTAGCGGGAGCGGCCAAGAGACCCAGTACTTC. As protein: CASSETSGSGQETQYF.